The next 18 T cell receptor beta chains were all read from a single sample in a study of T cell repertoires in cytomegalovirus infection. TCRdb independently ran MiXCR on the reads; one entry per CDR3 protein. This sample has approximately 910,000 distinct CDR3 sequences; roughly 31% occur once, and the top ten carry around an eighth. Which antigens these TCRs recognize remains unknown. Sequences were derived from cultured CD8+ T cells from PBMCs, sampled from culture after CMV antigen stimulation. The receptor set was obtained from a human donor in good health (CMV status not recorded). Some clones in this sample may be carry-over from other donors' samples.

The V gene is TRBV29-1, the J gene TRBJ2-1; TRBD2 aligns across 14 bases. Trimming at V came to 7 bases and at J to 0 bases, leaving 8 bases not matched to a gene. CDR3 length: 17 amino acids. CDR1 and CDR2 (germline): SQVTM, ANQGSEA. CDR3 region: CSADGLAGGTSYNEQFF. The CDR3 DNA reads TGCAGCGCCGACGGACTAGCGGGGGGAACCTCCTACAATGAGCAGTTCTTC.

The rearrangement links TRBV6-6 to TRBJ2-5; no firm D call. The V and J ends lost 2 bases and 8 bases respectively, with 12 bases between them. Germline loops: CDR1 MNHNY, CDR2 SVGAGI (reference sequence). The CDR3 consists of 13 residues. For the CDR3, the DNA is TGTGCCAGCAGTTACAGCAGTTCCGATACCCAGTACTTC. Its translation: CASSYSSSDTQYF.

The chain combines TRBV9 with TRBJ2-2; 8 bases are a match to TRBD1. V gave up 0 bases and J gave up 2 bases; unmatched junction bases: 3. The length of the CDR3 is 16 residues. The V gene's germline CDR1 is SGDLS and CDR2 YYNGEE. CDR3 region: CASSVGQGRNTGELFF. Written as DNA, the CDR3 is TGTGCCAGCAGCGTAGGACAGGGGCGTAACACCGGGGAGCTGTTTTTT. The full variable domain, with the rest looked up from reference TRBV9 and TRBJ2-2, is DSGVTQTPKHLITATGQRVTLRCSPRSGDLSVYWYQQSLDQGLQFLIQYYNGEERAKGNILERFSAQQFPDLHSELNLSSLELGDSALYFCASSVGQGRNTGELFFGEGSRLTVL.

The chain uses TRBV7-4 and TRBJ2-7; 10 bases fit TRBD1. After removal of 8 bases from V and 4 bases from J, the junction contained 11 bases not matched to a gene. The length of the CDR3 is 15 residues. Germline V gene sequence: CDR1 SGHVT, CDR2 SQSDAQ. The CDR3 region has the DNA TGTGCCAGCGGCCGACCGGGACAGGGGTTGTACGAGCAGTACTTC. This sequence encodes CASGRPGQGLYEQYF.

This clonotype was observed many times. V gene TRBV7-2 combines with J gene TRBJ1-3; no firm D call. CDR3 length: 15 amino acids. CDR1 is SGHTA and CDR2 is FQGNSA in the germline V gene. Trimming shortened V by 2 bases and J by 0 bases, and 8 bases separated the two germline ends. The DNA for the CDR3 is TGTGCCAGCAGCTTAAGATCTGTCTCTGGAAACACCATATATTTT. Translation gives CASSLRSVSGNTIYF. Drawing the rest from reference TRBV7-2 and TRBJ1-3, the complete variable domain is GAGVSQSPSNKVTEKGKDVELRCDPISGHTALYWYRQSLGQGLEFLIYFQGNSAPDKSGLPSDRFSAERTGGSVSTLTIQRTQQEDSAVYLCASSLRSVSGNTIYFGEGSWLTVV.

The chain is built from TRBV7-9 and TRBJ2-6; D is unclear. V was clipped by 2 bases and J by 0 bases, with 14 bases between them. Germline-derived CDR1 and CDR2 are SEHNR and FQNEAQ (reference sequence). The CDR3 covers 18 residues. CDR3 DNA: TGTGCCAGCAGCTTATGGAAGGCTACCATCTCTGGGGCCAACGTCCTGACTTTC. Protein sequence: CASSLWKATISGANVLTF.

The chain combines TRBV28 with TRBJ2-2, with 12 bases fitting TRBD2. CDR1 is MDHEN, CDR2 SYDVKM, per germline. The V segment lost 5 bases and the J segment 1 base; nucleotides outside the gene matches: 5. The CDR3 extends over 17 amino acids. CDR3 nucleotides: TGTGCCAGCAGTGCGCCGGGACTAGCGGGGAACACCGGGGAGCTGTTTTTT. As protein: CASSAPGLAGNTGELFF.

CDR3 DNA sequence: TGTGCCAGCAGCCTTGGACAGGGCCCCATCAACACCATATATTTT. Translated, it gives CASSLGQGPINTIYF. The chain couples TRBV25-1 to TRBJ1-3; 8 bases fit TRBD1. The CDR3 is 15 residues long. The germline CDR1 and CDR2 sequences are MGHDK and SYGVNS. J was trimmed by 7 bases and V by 6 bases; bases with no gene match: 11.

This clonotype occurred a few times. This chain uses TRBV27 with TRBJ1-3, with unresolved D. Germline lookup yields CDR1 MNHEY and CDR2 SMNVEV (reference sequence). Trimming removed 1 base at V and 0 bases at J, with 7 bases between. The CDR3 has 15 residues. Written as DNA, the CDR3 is TGTGCCAGCAGTTTATACGGGGACTCTGGAAACACCATATATTTT. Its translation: CASSLYGDSGNTIYF.

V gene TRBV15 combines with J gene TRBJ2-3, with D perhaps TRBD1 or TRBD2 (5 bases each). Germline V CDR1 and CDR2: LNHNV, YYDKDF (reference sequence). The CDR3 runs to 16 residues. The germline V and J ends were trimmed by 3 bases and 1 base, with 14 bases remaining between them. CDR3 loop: CATSSVPRDGTDTQYF. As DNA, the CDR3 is TGTGCCACCAGCAGTGTGCCCAGGGACGGCACAGATACGCAGTATTTT.

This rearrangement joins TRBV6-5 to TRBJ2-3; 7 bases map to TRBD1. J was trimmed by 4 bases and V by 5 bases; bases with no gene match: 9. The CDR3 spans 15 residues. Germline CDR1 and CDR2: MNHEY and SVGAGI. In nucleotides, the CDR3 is TGTGCCAGCAGTACAGGGGATGTCGATGCAGATACGCAGTATTTT. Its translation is CASSTGDVDADTQYF.

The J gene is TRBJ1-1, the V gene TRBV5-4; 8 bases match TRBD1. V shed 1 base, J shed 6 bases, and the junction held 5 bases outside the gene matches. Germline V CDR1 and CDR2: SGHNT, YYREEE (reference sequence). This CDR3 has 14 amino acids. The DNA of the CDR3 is TGTGCCAGCAGCTTGCCAGACAGGGGCCCTGAAGCTTTCTTT. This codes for CASSLPDRGPEAFF.

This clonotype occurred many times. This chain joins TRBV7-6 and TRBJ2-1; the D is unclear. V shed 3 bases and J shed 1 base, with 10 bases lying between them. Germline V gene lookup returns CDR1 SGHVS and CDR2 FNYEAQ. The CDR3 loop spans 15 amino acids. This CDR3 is CASSFGAVSYNEQFF. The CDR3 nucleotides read TGTGCCAGCAGCTTCGGCGCGGTGTCCTACAATGAGCAGTTCTTC.

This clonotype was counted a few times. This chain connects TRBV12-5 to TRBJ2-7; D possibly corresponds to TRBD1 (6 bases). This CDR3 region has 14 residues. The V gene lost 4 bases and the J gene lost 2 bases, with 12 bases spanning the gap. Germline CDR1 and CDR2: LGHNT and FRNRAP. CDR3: CASGSPWTAYEQYF. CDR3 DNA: TGTGCTAGTGGTTCACCCTGGACAGCCTACGAGCAGTACTTC.

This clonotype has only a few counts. The CDR3 DNA is TGTGCCAGCAGCTTACAAGGGGGTGCTCAGCCCCAGCATTTT. It is translated as CASSLQGGAQPQHF. This chain uses TRBV27 with TRBJ1-5; D perhaps matches TRBD1 (6 bases). The CDR3 sequence is 14 residues long. Germline-derived CDR1 and CDR2 are MNHEY and SMNVEV (reference sequence). The V end was cut by 6 bases, the J end by 6 bases, with 15 bases between.

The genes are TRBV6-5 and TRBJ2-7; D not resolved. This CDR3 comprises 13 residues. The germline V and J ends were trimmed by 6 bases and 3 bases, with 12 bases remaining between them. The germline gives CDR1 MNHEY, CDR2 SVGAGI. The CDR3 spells CASSPGRFYEQYV. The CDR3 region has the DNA TGTGCCAGCAGCCCCGGACGGTTCTACGAGCAGTACGTC.

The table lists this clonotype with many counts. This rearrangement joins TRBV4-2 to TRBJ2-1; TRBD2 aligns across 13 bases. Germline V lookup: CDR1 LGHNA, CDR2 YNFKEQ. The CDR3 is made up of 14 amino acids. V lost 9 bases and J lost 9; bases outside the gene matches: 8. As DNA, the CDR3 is TGTGCCAGATCCCGACTAGCGGGGGGTTTTGAGCAGTTCTTC. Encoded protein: CARSRLAGGFEQFF.

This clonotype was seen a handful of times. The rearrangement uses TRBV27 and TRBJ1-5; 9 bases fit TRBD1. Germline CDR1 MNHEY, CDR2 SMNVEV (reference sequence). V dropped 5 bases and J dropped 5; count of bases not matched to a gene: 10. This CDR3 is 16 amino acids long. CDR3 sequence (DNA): TGTGCCAGCAGTCCCACGGGACAGGGAGAAGATCAGCCCCAGCATTTT. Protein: CASSPTGQGEDQPQHF.